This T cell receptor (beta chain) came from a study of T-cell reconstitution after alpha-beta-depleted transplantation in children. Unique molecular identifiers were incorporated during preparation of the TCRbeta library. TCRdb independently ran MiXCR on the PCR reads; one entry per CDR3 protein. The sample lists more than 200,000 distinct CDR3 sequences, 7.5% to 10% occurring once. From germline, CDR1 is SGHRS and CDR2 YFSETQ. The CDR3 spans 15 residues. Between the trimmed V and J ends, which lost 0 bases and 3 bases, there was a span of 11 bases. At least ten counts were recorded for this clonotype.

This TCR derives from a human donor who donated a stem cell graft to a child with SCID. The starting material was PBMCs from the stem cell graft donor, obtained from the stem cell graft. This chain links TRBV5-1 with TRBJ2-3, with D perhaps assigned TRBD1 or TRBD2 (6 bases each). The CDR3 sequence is CASSLVGGQTDTQYF. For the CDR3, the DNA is TGCGCCAGCAGCTTGGTAGGGGGGCAAACAGATACGCAGTATTTT.